This record concerns one TCR beta chain sequence. It was with 60 Vbeta and 13 Jbeta primers that the PCR ran. Profiling relied on immunoSEQ multiplex PCR, and the TCRdb table lists in-frame clones only, not all of them. This sample yields 200,000 or so clones, of which around 80% are seen a single time; 0.71% belongs to the top ten. The CDR3 is 18 amino acids. J was trimmed by 3 bases and V by 2 bases; bases with no gene match: 12. CDR1 SGHRS and CDR2 YFSETQ come from the germline V gene. The sample belongs to a study of cytomegalovirus exposure and HLA in healthy donors. Material: PBMCs. The clonotype originates from a boy aged 2 to 10 in good health and CMV-seronegative. This chain uses TRBV5-1 with TRBJ2-7; 12 positions match TRBD1. CDR3 protein: CASSFRDRGRNSLYEQYF. The CDR3 nucleotides are TGCGCCAGCAGCTTCCGGGACAGGGGGCGAAATTCTCTCTACGAGCAGTACTTC.